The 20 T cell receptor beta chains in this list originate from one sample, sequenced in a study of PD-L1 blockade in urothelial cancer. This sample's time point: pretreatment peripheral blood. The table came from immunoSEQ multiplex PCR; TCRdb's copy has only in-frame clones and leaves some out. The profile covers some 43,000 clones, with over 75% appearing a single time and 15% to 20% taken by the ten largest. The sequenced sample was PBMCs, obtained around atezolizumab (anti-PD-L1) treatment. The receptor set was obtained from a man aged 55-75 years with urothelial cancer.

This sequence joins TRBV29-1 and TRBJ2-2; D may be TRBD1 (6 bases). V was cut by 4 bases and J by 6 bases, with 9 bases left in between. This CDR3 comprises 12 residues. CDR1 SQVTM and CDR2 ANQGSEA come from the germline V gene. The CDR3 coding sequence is TGCAGCGTTGGCAGGGGTTCCGGGGAGCTGTTTTTT. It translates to CSVGRGSGELFF.

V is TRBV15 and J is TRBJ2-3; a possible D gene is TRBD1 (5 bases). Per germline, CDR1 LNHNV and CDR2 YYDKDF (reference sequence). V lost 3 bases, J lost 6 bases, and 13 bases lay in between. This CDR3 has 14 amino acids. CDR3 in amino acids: CATSSWGQGDTQYF. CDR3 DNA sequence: TGTGCCACCAGCAGCTGGGGTCAGGGCGATACGCAGTATTTT.

The CDR3 spells CASSLDGMNTEAFF. CDR3 nucleotides: TGTGCCAGCAGCTTAGACGGGATGAACACTGAAGCTTTCTTT. The gene calls are TRBV7-2 and TRBJ1-1; D is undetermined. Germline CDR1 is SGHTA and CDR2 is FQGNSA. This CDR3 is built from 14 residues. Trimming took off 1 base at V and 0 bases at J, with 6 bases between the two ends.

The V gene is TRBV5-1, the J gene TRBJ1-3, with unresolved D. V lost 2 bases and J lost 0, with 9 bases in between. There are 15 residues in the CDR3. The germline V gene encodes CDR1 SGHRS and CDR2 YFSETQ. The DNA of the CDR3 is TGCGCCAGCAGCTTAGGAGATAACTCTGGAAACACCATATATTTT. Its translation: CASSLGDNSGNTIYF.

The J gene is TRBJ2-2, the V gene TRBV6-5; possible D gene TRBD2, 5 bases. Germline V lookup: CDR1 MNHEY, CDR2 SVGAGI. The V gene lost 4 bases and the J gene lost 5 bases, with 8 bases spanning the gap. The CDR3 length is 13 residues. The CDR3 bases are TGTGCCAGCAGTTCCCCGGGGACCGGGGAGCTGTTTTTT. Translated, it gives CASSSPGTGELFF.

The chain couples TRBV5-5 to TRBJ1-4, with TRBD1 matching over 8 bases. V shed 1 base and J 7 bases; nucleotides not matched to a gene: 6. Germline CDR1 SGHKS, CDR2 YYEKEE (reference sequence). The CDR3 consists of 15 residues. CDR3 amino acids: CASSLTGQGFEKLFF. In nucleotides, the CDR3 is TGTGCCAGCAGCTTGACCGGACAGGGTTTTGAAAAACTGTTTTTT. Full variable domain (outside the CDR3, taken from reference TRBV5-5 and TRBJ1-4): DAGVTQSPTHLIKTRGQQVTLRCSPISGHKSVSWYQQVLGQGPQFIFQYYEKEERGRGNFPDRFSARQFPNYSSELNVNALLLGDSALYLCASSLTGQGFEKLFFGSGTQLSVL.

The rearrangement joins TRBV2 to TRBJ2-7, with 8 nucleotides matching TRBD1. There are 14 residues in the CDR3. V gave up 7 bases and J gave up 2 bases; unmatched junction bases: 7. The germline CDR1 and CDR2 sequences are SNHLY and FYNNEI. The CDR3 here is CASKLTDRAYEQYF. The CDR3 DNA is TGTGCCAGCAAGTTGACGGACAGGGCCTACGAGCAGTACTTC.

CDR3 sequence (DNA): TGTGCCAGCAGTGAATACTCTACTCGCACAGATACGCAGTATTTT. Its translation is CASSEYSTRTDTQYF. The chain links TRBV2 to TRBJ2-3; D not resolved. The CDR3 covers 15 residues. CDR1 and CDR2 from the germline V gene are SNHLY and FYNNEI. V was clipped by 2 bases and J by 1 base, with 10 bases between them.

The CDR3 spells CASSRDREVAFF. The CDR3 DNA follows: TGTGCCAGCTCTCGGGACAGGGAAGTGGCTTTCTTT. The chain combines TRBV18 with TRBJ1-1; 9 bases match TRBD1. The CDR3 length is 12 residues. Germline loops: CDR1 KGHSH, CDR2 LQKENI. V was clipped by 6 bases and J by 11 bases; unmatched bases: 7.

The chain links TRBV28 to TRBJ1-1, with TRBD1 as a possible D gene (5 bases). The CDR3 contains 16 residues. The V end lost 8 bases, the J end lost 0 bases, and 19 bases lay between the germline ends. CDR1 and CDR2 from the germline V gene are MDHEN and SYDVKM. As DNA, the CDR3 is TGTGCCAGCCCTCCCACGGGGGGGACTATGAACACTGAAGCTTTCTTT. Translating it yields CASPPTGGTMNTEAFF. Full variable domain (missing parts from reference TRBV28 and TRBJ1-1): DVKVTQSSRYLVKRTGEKVFLECVQDMDHENMFWYRQDPGLGLRLIYFSYDVKMKEKGDIPEGYSVSREKKERFSLILESASTNQTSMYLCASPPTGGTMNTEAFFGQGTRLTVV.

The CDR3 DNA reads as TGTGCCAGCAGTGTGGAAGGAGAAATGAACACTGAAGCTTTCTTT. This sequence encodes CASSVEGEMNTEAFF. This chain uses TRBV6-4 with TRBJ1-1; D gene unclear. Per germline, CDR1 MRHNA and CDR2 SNTAGT. The CDR3 has 15 amino acids. Trimming took 4 bases from V and 0 from J, leaving 12 bases between them.

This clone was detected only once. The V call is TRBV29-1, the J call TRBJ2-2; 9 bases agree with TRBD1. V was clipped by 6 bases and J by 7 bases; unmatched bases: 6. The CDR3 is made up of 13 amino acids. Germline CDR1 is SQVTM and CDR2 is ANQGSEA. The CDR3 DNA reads TGCAGCGTCTCCTGGACAGGGGTCGGGGAGCTGTTTTTT. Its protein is CSVSWTGVGELFF.

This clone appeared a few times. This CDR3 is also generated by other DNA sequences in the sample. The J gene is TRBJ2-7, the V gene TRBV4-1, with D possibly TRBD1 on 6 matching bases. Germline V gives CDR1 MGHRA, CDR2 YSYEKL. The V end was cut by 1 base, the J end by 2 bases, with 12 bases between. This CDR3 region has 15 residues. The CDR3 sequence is CASSQGQGGTYEQYF. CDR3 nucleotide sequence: TGCGCCAGCAGCCAAGGTCAAGGGGGTACCTACGAGCAGTACTTC.

The CDR3 DNA sequence: TGTGCCAGCGCGAATCAGGGCACCTTGGCTCAGCCCCAGCATTTT. It yields the protein CASANQGTLAQPQHF. The chain has TRBV7-2 and TRBJ1-5; D possibly corresponds to TRBD1 (5 bases). Trimming stripped 8 bases from V and 6 bases from J, with 20 bases between. The CDR3 has 15 amino acids. CDR1 and CDR2 (germline): SGHTA, FQGNSA.

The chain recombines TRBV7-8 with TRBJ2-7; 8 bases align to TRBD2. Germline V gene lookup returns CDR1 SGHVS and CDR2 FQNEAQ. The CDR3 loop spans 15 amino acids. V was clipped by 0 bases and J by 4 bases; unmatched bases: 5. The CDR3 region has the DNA TGTGCCAGCAGCTTAGCTCAACTAGCGGTTTACGAGCAGTACTTC. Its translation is CASSLAQLAVYEQYF.

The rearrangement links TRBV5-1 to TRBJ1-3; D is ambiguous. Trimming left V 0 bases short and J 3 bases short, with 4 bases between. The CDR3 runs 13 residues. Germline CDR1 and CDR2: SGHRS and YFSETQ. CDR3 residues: CASSLDGGNTIYF. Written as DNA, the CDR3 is TGCGCCAGCAGCTTGGACGGTGGAAACACCATATATTTT.

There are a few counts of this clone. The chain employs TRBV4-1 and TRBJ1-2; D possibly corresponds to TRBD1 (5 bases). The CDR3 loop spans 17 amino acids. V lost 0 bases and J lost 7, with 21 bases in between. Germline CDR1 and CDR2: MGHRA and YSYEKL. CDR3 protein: CASSQDFGVGGSSGYTF. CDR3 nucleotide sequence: TGCGCCAGCAGCCAAGATTTTGGGGTCGGGGGATCGAGTGGCTACACCTTC.

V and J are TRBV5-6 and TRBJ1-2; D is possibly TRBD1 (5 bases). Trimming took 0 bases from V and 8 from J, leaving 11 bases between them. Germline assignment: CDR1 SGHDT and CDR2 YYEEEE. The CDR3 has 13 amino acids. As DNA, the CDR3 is TGTGCCAGCAGCTTGGCCGCCGGGGGGGGCTACACCTTC. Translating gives CASSLAAGGGYTF.

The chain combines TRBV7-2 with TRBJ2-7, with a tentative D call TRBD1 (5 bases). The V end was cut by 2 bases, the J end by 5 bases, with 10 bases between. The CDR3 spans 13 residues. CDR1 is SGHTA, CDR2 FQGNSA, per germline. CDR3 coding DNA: TGTGCCAGCAGCTTAAGGGGTTGGCACGAGCAGTACTTC. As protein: CASSLRGWHEQYF.

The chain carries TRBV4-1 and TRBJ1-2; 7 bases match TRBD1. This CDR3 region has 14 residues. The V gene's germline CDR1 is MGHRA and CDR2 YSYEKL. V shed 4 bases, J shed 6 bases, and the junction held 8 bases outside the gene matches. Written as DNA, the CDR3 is TGCGCCAGCAGCCTTCGAGACAGGGAGGATGGCTACACCTTC. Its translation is CASSLRDREDGYTF.